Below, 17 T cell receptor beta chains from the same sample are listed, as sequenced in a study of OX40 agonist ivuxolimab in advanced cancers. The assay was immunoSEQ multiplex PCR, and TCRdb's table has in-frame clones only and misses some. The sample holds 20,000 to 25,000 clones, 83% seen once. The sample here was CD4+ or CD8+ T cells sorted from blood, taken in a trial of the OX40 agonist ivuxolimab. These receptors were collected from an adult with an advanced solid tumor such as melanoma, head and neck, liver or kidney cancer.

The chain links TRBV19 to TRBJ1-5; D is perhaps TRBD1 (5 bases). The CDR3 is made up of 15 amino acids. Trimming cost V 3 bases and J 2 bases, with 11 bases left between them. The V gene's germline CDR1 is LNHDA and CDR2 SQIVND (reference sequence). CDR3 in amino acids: CASSMMGVGNQPQHF. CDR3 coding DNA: TGTGCCAGTAGTATGATGGGGGTGGGCAATCAGCCCCAGCATTTT. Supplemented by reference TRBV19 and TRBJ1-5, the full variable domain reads DGGITQSPKYLFRKEGQNVTLSCEQNLNHDAMYWYRQDPGQGLRLIYYSQIVNDFQKGDIAEGYSVSREKKESFPLTVTSAQKNPTAFYLCASSMMGVGNQPQHFGDGTRLSIL.

CDR3 DNA sequence: TGTGCCAGCAGCCCGCTTACCGGACAGGCTGGGGAGACCCAGTACTTC. Its translation is CASSPLTGQAGETQYF. The chain couples TRBV11-2 to TRBJ2-5; TRBD1 matches 7 bases. CDR1 is SGHAT and CDR2 is FQNNGV in the germline V gene. With V trimmed by 5 bases and J by 5 bases, 14 bases remained unmatched. The CDR3 extends over 16 amino acids.

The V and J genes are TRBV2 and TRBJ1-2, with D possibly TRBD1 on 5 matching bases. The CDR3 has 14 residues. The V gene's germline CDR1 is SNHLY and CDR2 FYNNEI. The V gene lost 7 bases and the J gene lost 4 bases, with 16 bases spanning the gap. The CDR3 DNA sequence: TGTGCCAGCATTTCGGGGGGTCTTGTCTATGGCTACACCTTC. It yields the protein CASISGGLVYGYTF.

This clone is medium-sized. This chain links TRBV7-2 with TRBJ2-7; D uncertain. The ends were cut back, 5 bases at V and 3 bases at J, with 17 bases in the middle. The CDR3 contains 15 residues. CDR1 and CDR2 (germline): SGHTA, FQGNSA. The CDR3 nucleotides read TGTGCCAGCAGCCCACACTTTAGCAGGCACTACGAGCAGTACTTC. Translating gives CASSPHFSRHYEQYF.

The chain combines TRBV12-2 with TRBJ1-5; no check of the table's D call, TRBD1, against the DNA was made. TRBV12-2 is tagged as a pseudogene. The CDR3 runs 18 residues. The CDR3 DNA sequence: TGTGCAAGTCCGAACCGGGACAGATCAGAGCAAAGCAATCAGCCCCAGCATTTT. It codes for CASPNRDRSEQSNQPQHF.

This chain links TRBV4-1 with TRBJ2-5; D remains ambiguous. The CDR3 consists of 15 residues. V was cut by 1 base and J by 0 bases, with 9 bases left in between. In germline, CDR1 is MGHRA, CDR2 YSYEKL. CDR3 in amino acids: CASSQGQTNQETQYF. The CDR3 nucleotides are TGCGCCAGCAGCCAAGGCCAAACCAACCAAGAGACCCAGTACTTC.

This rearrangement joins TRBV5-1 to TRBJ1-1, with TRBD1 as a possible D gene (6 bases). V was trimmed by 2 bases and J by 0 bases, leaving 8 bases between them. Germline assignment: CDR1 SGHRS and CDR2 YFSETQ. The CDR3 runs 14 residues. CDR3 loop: CASSFGQMNTEAFF. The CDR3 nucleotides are TGCGCCAGCAGCTTTGGACAGATGAACACTGAAGCTTTCTTT. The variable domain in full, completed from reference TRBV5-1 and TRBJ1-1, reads KAGVTQTPRYLIKTRGQQVTLSCSPISGHRSVSWYQQTPGQGLQFLFEYFSETQRNKGNFPGRFSGRQFSNSRSEMNVSTLELGDSALYLCASSFGQMNTEAFFGQGTRLTVV.

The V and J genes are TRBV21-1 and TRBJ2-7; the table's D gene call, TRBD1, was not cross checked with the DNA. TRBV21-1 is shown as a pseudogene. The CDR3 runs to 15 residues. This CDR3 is CASSKEKKDRNEQYF. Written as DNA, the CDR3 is TGTGCCAGCAGCAAAGAAAAGAAGGACAGAAACGAGCAGTACTTC.

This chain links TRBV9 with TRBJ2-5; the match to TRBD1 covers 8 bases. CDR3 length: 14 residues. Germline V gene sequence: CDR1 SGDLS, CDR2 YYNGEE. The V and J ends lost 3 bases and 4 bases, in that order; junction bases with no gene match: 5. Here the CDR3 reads CASSATGDRETQYF. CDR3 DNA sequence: TGTGCCAGCAGCGCGACAGGGGACCGAGAGACCCAGTACTTC.

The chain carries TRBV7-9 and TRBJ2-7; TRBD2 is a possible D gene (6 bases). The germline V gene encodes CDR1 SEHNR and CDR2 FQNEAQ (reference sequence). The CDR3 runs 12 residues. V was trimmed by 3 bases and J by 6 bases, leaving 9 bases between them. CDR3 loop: CASSLGLGEQYF. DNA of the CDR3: TGTGCCAGCAGCTTGGGACTGGGCGAGCAGTACTTC. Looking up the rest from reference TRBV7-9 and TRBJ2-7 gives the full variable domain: DTGVSQNPRHKITKRGQNVTFRCDPISEHNRLYWYRQTLGQGPEFLTYFQNEAQLEKSRLLSDRFSAERPKGSFSTLEIQRTEQGDSAMYLCASSLGLGEQYFGPGTRLTVT.

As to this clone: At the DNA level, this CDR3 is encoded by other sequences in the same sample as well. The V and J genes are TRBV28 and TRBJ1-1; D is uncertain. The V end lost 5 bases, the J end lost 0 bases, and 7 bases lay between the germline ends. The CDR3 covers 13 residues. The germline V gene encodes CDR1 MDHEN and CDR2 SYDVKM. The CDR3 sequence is CASSLGMNTEAFF. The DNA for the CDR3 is TGTGCCAGCAGTCTTGGGATGAACACTGAAGCTTTCTTT.

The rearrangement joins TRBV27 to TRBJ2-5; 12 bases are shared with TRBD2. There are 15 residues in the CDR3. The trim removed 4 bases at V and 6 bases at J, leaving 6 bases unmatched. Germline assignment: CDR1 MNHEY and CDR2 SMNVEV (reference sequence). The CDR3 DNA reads TGTGCCAGCAGTTGGGGGACTAGCGGGTACCAGACCCAGTACTTC. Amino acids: CASSWGTSGYQTQYF.

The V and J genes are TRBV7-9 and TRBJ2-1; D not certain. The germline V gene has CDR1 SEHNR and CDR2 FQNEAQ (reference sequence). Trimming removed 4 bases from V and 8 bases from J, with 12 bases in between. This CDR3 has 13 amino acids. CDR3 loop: CASSSPPADEQFF. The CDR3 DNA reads TGTGCCAGCAGCTCCCCCCCTGCGGATGAGCAGTTCTTC.

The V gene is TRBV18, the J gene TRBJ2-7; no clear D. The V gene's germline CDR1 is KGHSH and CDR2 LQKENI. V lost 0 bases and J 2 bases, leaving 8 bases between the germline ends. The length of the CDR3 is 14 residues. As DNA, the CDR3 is TGTGCCAGCTCACCACCGGCTGGGGCCTACGAGCAGTACTTC. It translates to CASSPPAGAYEQYF. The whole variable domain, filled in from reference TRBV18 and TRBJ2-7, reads NAGVMQNPRHLVRRRGQEARLRCSPMKGHSHVYWYRQLPEEGLKFMVYLQKENIIDESGMPKERFSAEFPKEGPSILRIQQVVRGDSAAYFCASSPPAGAYEQYFGPGTRLTVT.

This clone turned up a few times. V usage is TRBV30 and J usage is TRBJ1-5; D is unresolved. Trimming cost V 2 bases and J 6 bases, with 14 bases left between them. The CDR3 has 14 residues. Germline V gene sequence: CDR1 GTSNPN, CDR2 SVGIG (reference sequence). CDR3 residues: CAWSRAGNRQPQHF. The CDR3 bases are TGTGCCTGGAGTCGAGCGGGGAATCGTCAGCCCCAGCATTTT.

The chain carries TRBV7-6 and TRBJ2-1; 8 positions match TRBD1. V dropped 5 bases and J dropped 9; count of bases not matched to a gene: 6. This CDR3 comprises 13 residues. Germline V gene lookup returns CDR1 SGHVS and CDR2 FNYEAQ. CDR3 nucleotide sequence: TGTGCCAGCAGCCCCGGGACAGGTGGTGAGCAGTTCTTC. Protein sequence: CASSPGTGGEQFF.

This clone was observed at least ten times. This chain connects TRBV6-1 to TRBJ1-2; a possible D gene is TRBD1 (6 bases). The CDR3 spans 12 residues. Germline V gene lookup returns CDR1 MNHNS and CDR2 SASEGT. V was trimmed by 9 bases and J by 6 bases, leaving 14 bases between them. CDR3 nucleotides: TGTGCCAGGGGGCAGGGGAGACATGGCTACACCTTC. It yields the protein CARGQGRHGYTF.